The rows below give T cell receptor beta chains drawn from one sample of a study of CD8+ T cells in alopecia areata. Produced via immunoSEQ multiplex PCR; TCRdb's table is partial and in-frame only. The sample has hundreds of thousands of clones, roughly 69% seen once; the top ten hold 1% to 1.5%. The source was CD4+ T cells sorted from blood, collected at week 0. The source of these receptors is a human donor with alopecia areata. Each CDR3 is given with its conserved first and last residue. Each record gives: V gene, J gene, D gene, clone size, CDR3 DNA, CDR3 protein. A D gene is named only where the DNA matches it firmly. Size values are once, few and many counts, or a class for expanded clones, and some rows have none.

v_gene: TRBV5-6
j_gene: TRBJ2-5
d_gene: NA
abundance: NA
CDR3nt: TGTGCCAGCAGCCGTAGGAGGGTCGAGACCCAGTACTTC
CDR3aa: CASSRRRVETQYF

v_gene: TRBV9
j_gene: TRBJ2-3
d_gene: NA
abundance: NA
CDR3nt: TGTGCCAGCAGCGTAGGGGTAGGAAGCACAGATACGCAGTATTTT
CDR3aa: CASSVGVGSTDTQYF

v_gene: TRBV9
j_gene: TRBJ1-6
d_gene: TRBD1
abundance: NA
CDR3nt: TGTGCCAGCAGCGCTCGACAGGGGCCTTCACCCCTCCACTTT
CDR3aa: CASSARQGPSPLHF

v_gene: TRBV7-9
j_gene: TRBJ2-7
d_gene: NA
abundance: NA
CDR3nt: TGTGCCAGCAGCGAACTTGGAGGCTACGAGCAGTACTTC
CDR3aa: CASSELGGYEQYF

v_gene: TRBV27
j_gene: TRBJ2-3
d_gene: NA
abundance: NA
CDR3nt: TGTGCCAGCAGTTTAAGGGGAGTCACAGATACGCAGTATTTT
CDR3aa: CASSLRGVTDTQYF

v_gene: TRBV11-2
j_gene: TRBJ2-1
d_gene: TRBD2
abundance: NA
CDR3nt: TGTGCCAGTAGAGCGGGGGGGCGAAATGAGCAGTTCTTC
CDR3aa: CASRAGGRNEQFF

v_gene: TRBV2
j_gene: TRBJ2-1
d_gene: TRBD1
abundance: NA
CDR3nt: TGTGCCACCTACAGGGGATGGAATGAGCAGTTCTTC
CDR3aa: CATYRGWNEQFF

v_gene: TRBV27
j_gene: TRBJ1-1
d_gene: TRBD1
abundance: NA
CDR3nt: TGTGCCAGCACTTGGACAGGCCACACTGAAGCTTTCTTT
CDR3aa: CASTWTGHTEAFF

v_gene: TRBV7-2
j_gene: TRBJ2-1
d_gene: TRBD2
abundance: NA
CDR3nt: TGTGCCAGCAGCTCCCGACTAGCGGCCGATGAGCAGTTCTTC
CDR3aa: CASSSRLAADEQFF

v_gene: TRBV7-7
j_gene: TRBJ2-1
d_gene: TRBD2
abundance: NA
CDR3nt: TGTGCTAGCAGCCCCGGGACTAGCGCCCACAATGAGCAGTTCTTC
CDR3aa: CASSPGTSAHNEQFF

v_gene: TRBV10-3
j_gene: TRBJ2-5
d_gene: NA
abundance: medium-sized
CDR3nt: TGTGCCATCAGTGAGCCAAGAGAGACCCAGTACTTC
CDR3aa: CAISEPRETQYF

v_gene: TRBV9
j_gene: TRBJ1-5
d_gene: NA
abundance: NA
CDR3nt: TGTGCCAGCGGCAGGGGCAATCAGCCCCAGCATTTT
CDR3aa: CASGRGNQPQHF

v_gene: TRBV6-5
j_gene: TRBJ1-4
d_gene: TRBD1
abundance: once
CDR3nt: TGTGCCAGCAGTTCCAAATTCACAGGGGCGGGTGAAAAACTGTTTTTT
CDR3aa: CASSSKFTGAGEKLFF

v_gene: TRBV5-1
j_gene: TRBJ2-2
d_gene: NA
abundance: NA
CDR3nt: TGCGCCAGCAGCTCTGGGAGAGGGCAGAACACCGGGGAGCTGTTTTTT
CDR3aa: CASSSGRGQNTGELFF

v_gene: TRBV29-1
j_gene: TRBJ2-3
d_gene: NA
abundance: NA
CDR3nt: TGCAGCGTCGGGACTGGCACAGATACGCAGTATTTT
CDR3aa: CSVGTGTDTQYF

v_gene: TRBV30
j_gene: TRBJ1-6
d_gene: NA
abundance: NA
CDR3nt: TGTGCCTGGAGTTCCGCCTGGACCGATTTCTATAATTCACCCCTCCACTTT
CDR3aa: CAWSSAWTDFYNSPLHF

v_gene: TRBV19
j_gene: TRBJ1-2
d_gene: NA
abundance: once
CDR3nt: TGTGCCAGGCCCAGCGGGAGTGGCTACACCTTC
CDR3aa: CARPSGSGYTF

v_gene: TRBV29-1
j_gene: TRBJ2-3
d_gene: NA
abundance: once
CDR3nt: TGCAGCGTTAGACCGCGCGCAGATACGCAGTATTTT
CDR3aa: CSVRPRADTQYF

v_gene: TRBV4-1
j_gene: TRBJ2-4
d_gene: NA
abundance: NA
CDR3nt: TGCGCCAGCAGCCAAGATGACACCCCAGCCAAAAACATTCAGTACTTC
CDR3aa: CASSQDDTPAKNIQYF

v_gene: TRBV5-6
j_gene: TRBJ1-5
d_gene: NA
abundance: NA
CDR3nt: TGTGCCAGCAGCTTGGTAGGGCCCGATCAGCCCCAGCATTTT
CDR3aa: CASSLVGPDQPQHF

v_gene: TRBV11-2
j_gene: TRBJ2-1
d_gene: NA
abundance: few
CDR3nt: TGTGCCAGCAGCCCGGGGACGGACTCTGCTAGCTCCTACAATGAGCAGTTCTTC
CDR3aa: CASSPGTDSASSYNEQFF

v_gene: TRBV29-1
j_gene: TRBJ2-5
d_gene: TRBD1
abundance: NA
CDR3nt: TGCAGCGTCGACCTGGACAGGGACCAAGAGACCCAGTACTTC
CDR3aa: CSVDLDRDQETQYF

v_gene: TRBV29-1
j_gene: TRBJ2-1
d_gene: NA
abundance: few
CDR3nt: TGCAGCGTTGCTCTGACGCGGGCGGGCAATGAGCAGTTCTTC
CDR3aa: CSVALTRAGNEQFF

v_gene: TRBV30
j_gene: TRBJ1-2
d_gene: NA
abundance: NA
CDR3nt: TGTGCCTTCACCAGTGGGGGAGGCTACACCTTC
CDR3aa: CAFTSGGGYTF

v_gene: TRBV9
j_gene: TRBJ2-1
d_gene: NA
abundance: NA
CDR3nt: TGTGCCAGCAGCGCTAGCTACTACAATGAGCAGTTCTTC
CDR3aa: CASSASYYNEQFF

v_gene: TRBV7-2
j_gene: TRBJ2-5
d_gene: NA
abundance: NA
CDR3nt: TGTGCCAGCAGCCCACCAGTGCAAGAGACCCAGTACTTC
CDR3aa: CASSPPVQETQYF

v_gene: TRBV10-3
j_gene: TRBJ2-5
d_gene: NA
abundance: NA
CDR3nt: TGTGCCATCAGTGACTCAGGACAGAATGTCCAAGAGACCCAGTACTTC
CDR3aa: CAISDSGQNVQETQYF

v_gene: TRBV19
j_gene: TRBJ2-7
d_gene: NA
abundance: NA
CDR3nt: TGTGCCAGTAGTATGGACAGCTCCTACGAGCAGTACTTC
CDR3aa: CASSMDSSYEQYF

v_gene: TRBV15
j_gene: TRBJ2-4
d_gene: TRBD2
abundance: NA
CDR3nt: TGTGCCACCAGCAGAGATAGCGGGGGAAACATTCAGTACTTC
CDR3aa: CATSRDSGGNIQYF

v_gene: TRBV30
j_gene: TRBJ1-5
d_gene: NA
abundance: NA
CDR3nt: TGTGCCTGGAGTGTTCAGGGCGATCAGCCCCAGCATTTT
CDR3aa: CAWSVQGDQPQHF

v_gene: TRBV6-5
j_gene: TRBJ1-2
d_gene: NA
abundance: NA
CDR3nt: TGTGCCAGCAAGGGGTATGGCTACACCTTC
CDR3aa: CASKGYGYTF

v_gene: TRBV5-6
j_gene: TRBJ1-3
d_gene: NA
abundance: few
CDR3nt: TGTGCCAGCAGCTCACAGAACTCTGGAAACACCATATATTTT
CDR3aa: CASSSQNSGNTIYF

v_gene: TRBV30
j_gene: TRBJ1-1
d_gene: NA
abundance: NA
CDR3nt: TGTGCCTGGAGTCCTGTAGACAAAGAGGCTTTCTTT
CDR3aa: CAWSPVDKEAFF

v_gene: TRBV4-3
j_gene: TRBJ2-3
d_gene: NA
abundance: NA
CDR3nt: TGCGCCAGCAGCCAAGAATCGGGGCTAGTGGGGCATACGCAGTATTTT
CDR3aa: CASSQESGLVGHTQYF

v_gene: TRBV6-1
j_gene: TRBJ2-4
d_gene: TRBD2
abundance: NA
CDR3nt: TGTGCCAGCAGTGATGGTGGAGCGGGGAGAAACATTCAGTACTTC
CDR3aa: CASSDGGAGRNIQYF

v_gene: TRBV5-1
j_gene: TRBJ2-2
d_gene: TRBD1
abundance: NA
CDR3nt: TGCGCCAGCAGCTTGCAGGGGGCAGCGAACACCGGGGAGCTGTTTTTT
CDR3aa: CASSLQGAANTGELFF

v_gene: TRBV29-1
j_gene: TRBJ1-1
d_gene: NA
abundance: few
CDR3nt: TGCAGCGTTGAGGGCGTGCTCGGAGTTAAGAACACTGAAGCTTTCTTT
CDR3aa: CSVEGVLGVKNTEAFF

v_gene: TRBV15
j_gene: TRBJ2-1
d_gene: NA
abundance: NA
CDR3nt: TGTGCCACCAGCAGAGATCTCTTCGGCAGGCAGTATTACAATGAGCAGTTCTTC
CDR3aa: CATSRDLFGRQYYNEQFF

v_gene: TRBV6-5
j_gene: TRBJ1-5
d_gene: NA
abundance: NA
CDR3nt: TGTGCCAGCAGTTCGAGGGGGGGCTGGTCTCAGCCCCAGCATTTT
CDR3aa: CASSSRGGWSQPQHF

v_gene: TRBV6-5
j_gene: TRBJ1-2
d_gene: TRBD1
abundance: NA
CDR3nt: TGTGCCAGCAGTTACAGGACAGGTTTCCCCACGGGCTACACCTTC
CDR3aa: CASSYRTGFPTGYTF

v_gene: TRBV29-1
j_gene: TRBJ1-2
d_gene: NA
abundance: NA
CDR3nt: TGCAGCGTTACACGATCGGACTATGGCTACACCTTC
CDR3aa: CSVTRSDYGYTF

v_gene: TRBV5-1
j_gene: TRBJ2-6
d_gene: NA
abundance: NA
CDR3nt: TGCGCCAGCAGCACCACAGGGAATCCTGGGGCCAACGTCCTGACTTTC
CDR3aa: CASSTTGNPGANVLTF

v_gene: TRBV20-1
j_gene: TRBJ2-5
d_gene: NA
abundance: NA
CDR3nt: TGCAGTGCTATTCGCTCGGAGACCCAGTACTTC
CDR3aa: CSAIRSETQYF

v_gene: TRBV9
j_gene: TRBJ1-6
d_gene: NA
abundance: NA
CDR3nt: TGTGCCAGCAGCGCAACCGGGACGGATTATTCACCCCTCCACTTT
CDR3aa: CASSATGTDYSPLHF